The present T cell receptor beta chain was sequenced within a study of T and B cells in COVID-19 patients (dated by TCRdb to 2018 to 2021). Broadly, across the study: Using TRB and IGH repertoire sequencing of peripheral blood, the study characterized adaptive immunity in COVID-19 patients who had active infection or had recovered. The recovered cohort included some 18 patients who contributed around 21 samples, and most of those patients had mild to moderate COVID-19 that was managed on an outpatient basis. An age-matched reference group of roughly 39 healthy donors negative for COVID-19 antibodies was used as the comparison for repertoire analyses. A couple of patients were in both the active and recovered cohorts because samples existed from active disease and from after recovery. The repository of TCR and BCR sequences included 60 to 75 time points from more than 30 patients, and more than 8 million TCR sequences were analysed. In the active-infection cohort, about 90% of the 20 patients had comorbidities linked to unfavorable COVID-19 outcome. The recovered cohort had a median age of roughly 30 years, compared with 55 to 85 years in the active-infection cohort. In the active-infection cohort, about 60% of the 20 patients were critically ill and required mechanical ventilation or ECMO. As many as 9 follow-up blood samples were taken per patient, and some of the samples covered different disease stages within the same individual. Results and caveats for the whole study, not just this receptor: In active COVID-19, TRB repertoires were highly clonal, while at recovery, diversity and richness increased above the levels seen in healthy donors. Prospective validation of the reported TCR clusters was stated to be required before clinical use. The cohort was considered too small for HLA contributions to COVID-19 susceptibility or severity to be assessed. Specific T cell subsets (CD4+/Treg/CD8+) and sorted SARS-CoV-2-responsive or tetramer+ T cells had not yet been sequenced, and the corresponding sequencing experiments were ongoing. Patients with COVID-19 were reported to show strongly skewed TRBV/TRBJ gene usage. The recovered cohort had roughly 2,300 exclusive TCR clusters, including under 40 low-pGen clusters. Few blood samples were available from mildly ill patients while symptoms were present or from severe cases at early time points.

The run used an Illumina MiSeq. Multiplex PCR with BIOMED2 TRB-A/B primer pools was used to amplify the TRB rearrangements. Illumina-compatible adapters and 7-nucleotide sample barcodes were attached to the amplicons through two consecutive PCRs. All library PCRs used Phusion HS II polymerase. The amplicons were purified from gel with the NucleoSpin Gel and PCR Clean-up kit, measured on Qubit, and then pooled at about 3.7 nM. The quality of the amplicon pool was checked on an Agilent 2100 Bioanalyzer prior to Illumina next-generation sequencing. The paper's data handling went like this. MiXCR 3.0.8 with the default MiXCR reference library was used to annotate TRB rearrangements. Non-productive reads and sequences with fewer than 2 reads were excluded, and each unique CDR3 nucleotide sequence counted as one clone. Clonality, diversity, richness and V-J gene usage were calculated in R 3.5.1. GLIPH2 was used for TCR clustering by CDR3 similarity, and generation probabilities were calculated by OLGA. GLIPH2 clusters were kept only when the clusters contained at least four unique TCR clonotypes present in at least three individuals. TCRdb redid the processing of the public reads, applying fastp at Q25 and MiXCR, and retained in-frame beta chains. All rows with the same CDR3 protein become a single entry with the most common DNA and genes. TCRdb's processing, not the study's, gives the V and J calls here. A total of around 10,000 distinct CDR3 sequences appear in this sample, around 30% of them only once. 27% of the sample comes from the top ten.

From its cysteine to its phenylalanine, the CDR3 spans 13 amino acids. The read is trimmed to its CDR3 DNA, 39 bases read in frame from base 1. The CDR1 and CDR2 encoded by the germline V gene are MNHEY and SVGAGI. TRB repertoires were amplified from approximately 250-500 ng of genomic DNA extracted from blood. In regard to this clonotype: Its antigen is currently not known. Just one base apart from a much larger clone, this may be a read error.

The TCR was taken from a human donor who had recovered from COVID-19. Material: blood. The chain is encoded by TRBV6-5 joined to TRBJ1-2; the D gene is not confidently resolved. Read as DNA, the sequence is TGTGCCAGCAGGTTGGACGGTAACTTTGGCTACACCTTC. This yields the protein CASRLDGNFGYTF.